A selection of T cell receptor beta chains follows, all from one sample in a study of OX40 agonist ivuxolimab in advanced cancers. This table comes from immunoSEQ multiplex PCR, and its TCRdb copy is limited to in-frame clones, with some not included. The sample holds about 43,000 clones, roughly 94% seen once. The material was CD4+ or CD8+ T cells sorted from blood, obtained in a trial of the OX40 agonist ivuxolimab. These receptors all stem from an adult with an advanced solid tumor such as melanoma, head and neck, liver or kidney cancer. Both conserved end residues are part of each CDR3. Fields, in order: J gene, V gene, CDR3 protein.

>TRBJ2-2|TRBV6-5
CASRLVGKPGELFF
>TRBJ2-2|TRBV2
CASRDSNTGELFF
>TRBJ2-2|TRBV19
CASSTRTSGSLSGELFF
>TRBJ2-1|TRBV27
CASSTGTETVF
>TRBJ1-5|TRBV7-9
CASSWTGEEGQPQHF
>TRBJ2-7|TRBV4-2
CASSQEETSASYEQYF
>TRBJ2-7|TRBV27
CASSRSIGYEQYF
>TRBJ2-7|TRBV5-5
CASSLDVGGSGFGQYF
>TRBJ2-2|TRBV15
CATSRGGEVRELFF
>TRBJ2-2|TRBV2
CASNAVLGRANTGELFF
>TRBJ1-5|TRBV18
CASFAGQANQPQHF